Listed below are T cell receptor beta chains from one sample, sequenced in a study of blood T cell repertoires in COVID-19. Clones were sequenced by immunoSEQ multiplex PCR, and TCRdb holds only the in-frame ones, with some missing. The sample consists of some 180,000 clones, 85% to 90% of them appearing once. Sequenced: peripheral blood. The receptor source for this set is a woman aged 60-75 years with acute or convalescent COVID-19. Both conserved end residues are part of each CDR3. The D gene is left open where the match is weak. Expanded clones get a size class; other rows say once, few or many, or leave the size out.

>16|.|TRBV11-2|.|TRBJ2-2
CASSLGVGGNTGELFF
>12|.|TRBV6-5|.|TRBJ2-5
CASSTPRETQYF
>12|.|TRBV19|.|TRBJ1-1
CASRKAQGEAFF
>13|once|TRBV7-9|.|TRBJ1-5
CASSFDNNQPQHF
>14|few|TRBV27|.|TRBJ2-3
CASSLGGTADTQYF
>15|.|TRBV28|TRBD2|TRBJ2-2
CASGTSGANTGELFF
>13|.|TRBV30|.|TRBJ1-1
CAGKTGRDTEAFF
>16|.|TRBV19|.|TRBJ1-3
CASSRRDTFSGNTIYF
>15|.|TRBV6-6|TRBD1|TRBJ1-1
CASRGLDRMNTEAFF
>12|.|TRBV5-1|.|TRBJ1-2
CASMDINYGYTF
>14|once|TRBV5-4|TRBD1|TRBJ1-2
CASRDPGQYYGYTF
>14|.|TRBV5-5|TRBD1|TRBJ2-7
CASSSRDRGYEQYF
>12|.|TRBV3-1/TRBV3-2|.|TRBJ2-5
CASSQSRETQYF
>15|few|TRBV3-1/TRBV3-2|.|TRBJ2-1
CASSQDSQGDNEQFF
>14|.|TRBV29-1|.|TRBJ2-1
CSAEDERAYNEQFF
>14|.|TRBV3-1/TRBV3-2|.|TRBJ2-2
CASSPRLSTGELFF
>13|.|TRBV28|.|TRBJ1-4
CASTPLTAEKLFF
>14|.|TRBV7-3|TRBD1|TRBJ2-1
CASSLTGTGDPQFF
>15|.|TRBV29-1|.|TRBJ1-1
CSVEYRALLNTEAFF
>14|.|TRBV10-3|TRBD1|TRBJ2-7
CATAGTGSSYEQYF
>12|.|TRBV19|.|TRBJ2-7
CASSIGGPEQYF
>16|.|TRBV18|.|TRBJ2-2
CASSPIRDIYTGELFF
>15|few|TRBV6-5|.|TRBJ1-1
CASSYARVGNTEAFF
>14|once|TRBV2|.|TRBJ2-2
CATSWRVNTGELFF
>15|.|TRBV6-5|.|TRBJ1-3
CASRKSRDYGNTIYF
>14|.|TRBV15|.|TRBJ1-5
CATSRDRQDQPQHF
>14|.|TRBV10-3|.|TRBJ2-1
CAISGTISYNEQFF
>13|.|TRBV11-2|.|TRBJ2-2
CASSVGYSGELFF
>14|few|TRBV6-5|.|TRBJ1-2
CASSNRDPGYGYTF
>16|.|TRBV11-3|.|TRBJ1-3
CASSSLAGFSGNTIYF
>13|.|TRBV3-1/TRBV3-2|.|TRBJ1-4
CASSQGGGEKLFF
>14|.|TRBV5-5|.|TRBJ1-2
CASSLGGKHYGYTF
>15|.|TRBV18|TRBD1|TRBJ2-3
CASSYGTGGSDTQYF
>15|.|TRBV5-4|TRBD1|TRBJ1-2
CASSGRQGAAYGYTF
>16|.|TRBV18|.|TRBJ2-5
CASSPSLGGGRETQYF
>13|.|TRBV9|.|TRBJ1-5
CASSVGGIEPQHF
>14|few|TRBV24-1|.|TRBJ2-1
CATSDAGPSNEQFF
>12|.|TRBV5-8|.|TRBJ1-5
CASSLLNQPQHF
>15|.|TRBV5-5|TRBD2|TRBJ2-1
CASSFGLAGYNEQFF
>15|.|TRBV6-5|TRBD1|TRBJ2-3
CASSTATGDTDTQYF
>15|.|TRBV5-1|TRBD2|TRBJ2-3
CASSQGLAGGPTQYF
>13|.|TRBV7-9|.|TRBJ2-7
CASAERHPYEQYF
>16|.|TRBV7-8|.|TRBJ2-7
CASNPAGARVSYEQYF
>16|.|TRBV3-1/TRBV3-2|.|TRBJ1-1
CASSQTTGLLSTEAFF
>11|.|TRBV20-1|.|TRBJ1-1
CSIEGGTEAFF
>14|.|TRBV20-1|TRBD2|TRBJ2-7
CSASSGRQNYEQYF
>12|.|TRBV19|TRBD1|TRBJ1-4
CASSRGPWGLFF
>18|.|TRBV15|TRBD2|TRBJ2-2
CATSRESLAGANTGELFF
>17|.|TRBV7-2|TRBD1|TRBJ2-1
CASSLAQGASSYNEQFF
>15|.|TRBV10-3|TRBD2|TRBJ2-3
CAMGTSGSTGDTQYF
>13|.|TRBV2|.|TRBJ1-2
CASRPGLNYGYTF